These T cell receptor beta chains were read from a single sample in a study of molecular identifiers for immune sequencing clone quantification. TCRdb independently ran MiXCR on the PCR reads; one entry per CDR3 protein. The table includes hundreds of thousands of distinct CDR3 sequences, 25% detected once. Sequencing was done on a sample of naive CD8+ T cells from blood, with Jurkat cell RNA spiked in. All receptors come from a human donor in good health. Some libraries in this study had Jurkat cell RNA spiked in. Both conserved end residues are part of each CDR3. The D gene is left open where the match is weak. Expanded clones get a size class; other rows say once, few or many, or leave the size out.

J	D	size	V	DNA	CDR3
TRBJ2-1	TRBD2	.	TRBV29-1	TGCGGCGTTGAAGATCGGGCTCTTACTAGCGGGGGGGCCGGGTCGTACAATGAGCGGTTCTTC	CGVEDRALTSGGAGSYNERFF
TRBJ1-1	TRBD1	many	TRBV5-1	TGCGCCAGCAGCTTGATACAGGGGGGCACTGAAGCTTTCTTT	CASSLIQGGTEAFF
TRBJ1-2	.	.	TRBV9	TGTGCCAGCAGCCCCGGCGGGGGCAGCCCCGCATACCACTATGGCTACGCCTTC	CASSPGGGSPAYHYGYAF
TRBJ2-5	.	many	TRBV11-2	TGTGCCAGCAGCGCCGGTATACAAGAGACCCAGTACTTC	CASSAGIQETQYF
TRBJ2-1	TRBD2	.	TRBV4-1	TGCGCCAGCAGCCAAGATTGGACTAGCGGGGCCAATGAGCAGTTCTTC	CASSQDWTSGANEQFF
TRBJ1-4	.	many	TRBV4-3	TGCGCCAGCAGCCAAGAGGGGGCATCGGGAGAAAAACTGTTTTTT	CASSQEGASGEKLFF
TRBJ1-4	.	.	TRBV30	TGTGCCTGGAGTGAGCTGACAGATGAAAAACTGTTTTTT	CAWSELTDEKLFF
TRBJ2-5	.	.	TRBV6-5	TGTGCCAGCAGTTACTCCCTACGCCAGGGTAGGGAGACCCAGTACTTC	CASSYSLRQGRETQYF
TRBJ2-1	TRBD2	few	TRBV7-9	TGTGCCAGCAGCTTCTTATCTGGACTAGCGGGAGCTAGCTCCTACAATGAGCAGTTCTTC	CASSFLSGLAGASSYNEQFF
TRBJ1-1	.	few	TRBV12-3/TRBV12-4	TGTGCCAGCAGTTTTCTTGGGTACATGAACACTGAAGCTTTCTTT	CASSFLGYMNTEAFF
TRBJ2-4	.	few	TRBV19	TGTGCCAGTAGTTCGGCAGGGTGGAACATTCAGTACTTC	CASSSAGWNIQYF
TRBJ2-5	.	few	TRBV24-1	TGTGCCACCAGTGATCAGGGTATGGAGACCCAGTACTTC	CATSDQGMETQYF
TRBJ2-7	.	few	TRBV19	TGTGCCAGTAGTATGACAGTCTCCTCCTACGAGCAGTACTTC	CASSMTVSSYEQYF
TRBJ2-5	.	many	TRBV5-6	TGTGCCAGCAGCTTTGCAACTCTAGGACGGCAAGAGACCCAGTACTTC	CASSFATLGRQETQYF
TRBJ2-2	.	.	TRBV20-1	TGCAGTGCCGAGTACTACGACAGGAACACCGGGGAGCTGGTGTTT	CSAEYYDRNTGELVF
TRBJ1-2	.	.	TRBV7-6	TGTGCCAGCAGCTTAGGGAAATTGGGGACGAGCTATGGCTACACCTTC	CASSLGKLGTSYGYTF
TRBJ2-5	TRBD1	few	TRBV7-9	TGTGCCAGCAGCTTTTCCGACAGGGTTGGAGAGACCCAGTACTTC	CASSFSDRVGETQYF
TRBJ2-7	.	few	TRBV12-3/TRBV12-4	TGTGCCAGCAGTTTTATGGGGGAGCAGTACTTC	CASSFMGEQYF
TRBJ2-2	TRBD1	.	TRBV29-1	TGCGCGGGACAGGCGAACACCGGGGAGCTGTTTTTT	CAGQANTGELFF
TRBJ2-5	.	many	TRBV5-1	TGCGCCAGCAGCTTGAGTCCCAGGGGCACAACTTACCAAGAGACCCAGTACTTC	CASSLSPRGTTYQETQYF
TRBJ2-7	.	few	TRBV30	TGTGCCTGGAGTGACCGGGACGGAGCCTACGAGCAGTACTTC	CAWSDRDGAYEQYF
TRBJ2-7	.	many	TRBV7-6	TGTGCCAGTAGTCCAACTAGCTCACTCTACGAGCAGTACTTC	CASSPTSSLYEQYF
TRBJ2-7	.	few	TRBV18	TGTGCCAGCTCACCACCGCTGGTCTACGAGCAGTACTTC	CASSPPLVYEQYF
TRBJ2-7	.	few	TRBV4-1	TGCGCCAGCAGCCCCTCCCAGGGGACATCCTACGAGCAGTACTTC	CASSPSQGTSYEQYF